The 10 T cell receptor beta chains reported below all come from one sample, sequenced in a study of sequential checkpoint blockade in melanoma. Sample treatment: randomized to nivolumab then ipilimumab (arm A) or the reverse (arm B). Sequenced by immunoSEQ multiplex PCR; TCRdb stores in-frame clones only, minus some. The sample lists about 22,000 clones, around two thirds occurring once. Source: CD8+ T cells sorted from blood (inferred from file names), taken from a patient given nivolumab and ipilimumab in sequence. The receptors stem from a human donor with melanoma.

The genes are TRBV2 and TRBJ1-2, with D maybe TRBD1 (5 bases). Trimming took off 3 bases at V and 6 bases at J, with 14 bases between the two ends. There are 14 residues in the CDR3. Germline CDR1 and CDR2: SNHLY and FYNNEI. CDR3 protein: CASSDWGGRNGYTF. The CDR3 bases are TGTGCCAGCAGTGATTGGGGGGGGAGGAATGGCTACACCTTC. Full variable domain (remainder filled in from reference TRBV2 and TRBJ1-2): EPEVTQTPSHQVTQMGQEVILRCVPISNHLYFYWYRQILGQKVEFLVSFYNNEISEKSEIFDDQFSVERPDGSNFTLKIRSTKLEDSAMYFCASSDWGGRNGYTFGSGTRLTVV.

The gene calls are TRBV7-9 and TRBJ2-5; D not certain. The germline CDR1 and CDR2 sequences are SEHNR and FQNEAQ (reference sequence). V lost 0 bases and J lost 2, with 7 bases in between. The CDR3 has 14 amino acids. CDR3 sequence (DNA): TGTGCCAGCAGCTTAGCGAACAGACAAGAGACCCAGTACTTC. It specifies CASSLANRQETQYF.

The CDR3 is CASSYIRAGASDTQYF. The DNA for the CDR3 is TGTGCCAGCAGTTATATTCGAGCGGGGGCCTCAGATACGCAGTATTTT. The V gene is TRBV6-6, the J gene TRBJ2-3; 8 positions match TRBD2. The CDR3 spans 16 residues. Trimming took 3 bases from V and 4 from J; bases not matched to a gene: 9. In germline, CDR1 is MNHNY, CDR2 SVGAGI (reference sequence).

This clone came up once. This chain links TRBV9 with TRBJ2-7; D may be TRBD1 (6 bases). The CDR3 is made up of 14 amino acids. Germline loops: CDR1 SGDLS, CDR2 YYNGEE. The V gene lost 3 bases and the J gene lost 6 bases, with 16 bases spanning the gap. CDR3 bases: TGTGCCAGCAGCGCCTCTCACAGGGCCGGCGAGCAGTACTTC. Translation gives CASSASHRAGEQYF.

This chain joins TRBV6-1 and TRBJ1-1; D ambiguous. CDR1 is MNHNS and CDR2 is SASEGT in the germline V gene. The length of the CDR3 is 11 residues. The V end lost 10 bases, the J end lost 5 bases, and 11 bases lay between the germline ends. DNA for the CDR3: TGTGCCATAGCGAAGTGGACTGAAGCTTTCTTT. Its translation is CAIAKWTEAFF.

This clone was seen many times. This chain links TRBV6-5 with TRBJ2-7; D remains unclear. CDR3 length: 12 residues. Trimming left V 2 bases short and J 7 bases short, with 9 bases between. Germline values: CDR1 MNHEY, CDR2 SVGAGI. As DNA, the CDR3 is TGTGCCAGCAGTTACCCCCCTCAGGAGCAGTACTTC. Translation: CASSYPPQEQYF.

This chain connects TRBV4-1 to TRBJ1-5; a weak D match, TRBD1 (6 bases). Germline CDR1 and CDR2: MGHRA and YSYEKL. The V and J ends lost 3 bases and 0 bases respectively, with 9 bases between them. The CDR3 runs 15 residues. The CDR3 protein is CASSHEDSSNQPQHF. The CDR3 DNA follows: TGCGCCAGCAGCCATGAGGACAGTAGCAATCAGCCCCAGCATTTT.

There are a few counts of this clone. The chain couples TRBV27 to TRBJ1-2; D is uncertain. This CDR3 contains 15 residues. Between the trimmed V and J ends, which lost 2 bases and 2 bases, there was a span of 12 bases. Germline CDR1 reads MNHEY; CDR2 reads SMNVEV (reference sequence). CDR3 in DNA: TGTGCCAGCAGTTTAAGCGGGGTAACAAACTATGGCTACACCTTC. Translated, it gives CASSLSGVTNYGYTF.

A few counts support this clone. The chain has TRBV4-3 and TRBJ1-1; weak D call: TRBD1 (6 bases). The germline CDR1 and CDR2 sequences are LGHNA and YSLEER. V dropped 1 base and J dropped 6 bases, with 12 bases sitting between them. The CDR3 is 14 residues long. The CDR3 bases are TGCGCCAGCAGCCAAGGGGCAGGGGATCCTGAAGCTTTCTTT. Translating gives CASSQGAGDPEAFF.

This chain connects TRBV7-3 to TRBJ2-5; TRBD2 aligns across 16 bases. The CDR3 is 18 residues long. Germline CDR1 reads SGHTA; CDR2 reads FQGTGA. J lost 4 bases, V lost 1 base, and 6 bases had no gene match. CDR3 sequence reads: CASSLIGTSGGALETQYF. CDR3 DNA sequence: TGTGCCAGCAGCTTAATTGGGACTAGCGGGGGGGCCCTAGAGACCCAGTACTTC.